Presented here are 20 T cell receptor beta chains from one specimen sequenced in a study of Ad26.COV2.S vaccination and SARS-CoV-2 variants. Produced via immunoSEQ multiplex PCR; TCRdb's table is partial and in-frame only. In the table there are about 330,000 clones, roughly 90% of which are singletons. This sample's treatment: roughly 20 received Ad26.COV2.S at low or high dose, single or two shots; 5 received placebo; per-sample allocation not given. The study sampled participants on day 63 after the first vaccine or placebo injection. This sample comprised peripheral blood, obtained in a trial of Ad26.COV2.S vaccine versus placebo. Receptor source: a person between 18 and 59 years old who received the Ad26.COV2.S COVID-19 vaccine or a placebo.

This sequence joins TRBV6-2 or TRBV6-3 and TRBJ1-2; D is possibly TRBD1 (6 bases). V was trimmed by 0 bases and J by 13 bases, leaving 18 bases between them. The germline V gene encodes CDR1 MNHEY and CDR2 SVGEGT. This CDR3 comprises 14 residues. The CDR3 loop reads CASSYSRTAGGFTF. In DNA, the CDR3 is TGTGCCAGCAGTTACTCGAGGACAGCTGGGGGATTCACCTTC.

The chain's CDR3 is CASKWTRADNQPQHF. The CDR3 DNA is TGTGCCAGCAAATGGACGAGGGCTGACAATCAGCCCCAGCATTTT. The genes are TRBV6-5 and TRBJ1-5; D remains ambiguous. From germline, CDR1 is MNHEY and CDR2 SVGAGI. The CDR3 spans 15 residues. The V gene lost 7 bases and the J gene lost 3 bases, with 16 bases spanning the gap.

The rearrangement joins TRBV6-2 or TRBV6-3 to TRBJ2-1; D gene uncertain. V gave up 6 bases and J gave up 6 bases, with 12 bases separating them. Germline V gene data show CDR1 as MNHEY and CDR2 as SVGEGT. The CDR3 is 13 residues long. The CDR3 reads CASSPSPSNEQFF. CDR3 coding DNA: TGTGCCAGCAGCCCCAGTCCCTCCAATGAGCAGTTCTTC.

CDR3 nucleotide sequence: TGTGCCTGCGACATGGGAGGGAGCACTGAAGCTTTCTTT. This sequence encodes CACDMGGSTEAFF. The chain uses TRBV6-5 and TRBJ1-1; no reliable D call. The CDR3 contains 13 residues. V was shortened by 11 bases and J by 4 bases, with 17 bases between the two germline ends. Germline assignment: CDR1 MNHEY and CDR2 SVGAGI.

V gene TRBV2 combines with J gene TRBJ2-1; TRBD2 matches 8 bases. This CDR3 comprises 15 residues. CDR1 and CDR2 from the germline V gene are SNHLY and FYNNEI. The V and J ends lost 1 base and 10 bases, in that order; junction bases with no gene match: 9. In DNA, the CDR3 is TGTGCCAGCAGTGAAGAGGCGGGGGGACGATCGGAGCAGTTCTTC. It translates to CASSEEAGGRSEQFF.

A few counts support this clone. Other DNA sequences within the sample encode an identical CDR3. The chain carries TRBV2 and TRBJ1-5; D unclear. V shed 5 bases and J shed 0 bases, with 8 bases lying between them. The CDR3 has 14 residues. The germline V gene encodes CDR1 SNHLY and CDR2 FYNNEI. The chain's CDR3 is CASSRLNSNQPQHF. The CDR3 nucleotides read TGTGCCAGCAGTCGGCTGAATAGCAATCAGCCCCAGCATTTT.

This rearrangement joins TRBV10-1 to TRBJ2-3; the D gene could be TRBD1 or TRBD2 (5 bases each). Germline loops: CDR1 WNHNN, CDR2 SYGVQD (reference sequence). CDR3 size: 14 residues. Trimming took off 3 bases at V and 2 bases at J, with 9 bases between the two ends. The CDR3 DNA sequence: TGCGCCAGCAGTGATCGGGGCCCCACAGATACGCAGTATTTT. It translates to CASSDRGPTDTQYF.

V and J are TRBV29-1 and TRBJ1-2; a possible D gene is TRBD1 (5 bases). CDR3 length: 12 residues. V lost 7 bases and J 4 bases, leaving 13 bases between the germline ends. The germline V gene encodes CDR1 SQVTM and CDR2 ANQGSEA. This chain's CDR3 is CSGGTDIYGYTF. DNA of the CDR3: TGCAGCGGCGGGACCGACATCTATGGCTACACCTTC.

This chain connects TRBV19 to TRBJ2-2; D is unclear. The CDR3 has 16 amino acids. Trimming left V 6 bases short and J 8 bases short, with 22 bases between. The germline CDR1 and CDR2 sequences are LNHDA and SQIVND (reference sequence). The CDR3 DNA is TGTGCCAGTAGATCTTTAGGGCTAGGTTTTGTGGGGGAGCTGTTTTTT. This sequence encodes CASRSLGLGFVGELFF.

This chain connects TRBV28 to TRBJ2-2; 8 bases agree with TRBD1. V lost 6 bases, J lost 0 bases, and 18 bases stayed unmatched. Germline V gene sequence: CDR1 MDHEN, CDR2 SYDVKM. The CDR3 covers 20 residues. Here the CDR3 DNA reads TGTGCCAGCAGCCCAGCCTGGACAGGGAACGTATTCGCGAACACCGGGGAGCTGTTTTTT. Residues: CASSPAWTGNVFANTGELFF.

J is TRBJ2-1 and V is TRBV28; 12 bases match TRBD2. The ends lost 3 bases at V and 6 bases at J; junction bases unmatched: 3. Germline lookup yields CDR1 MDHEN and CDR2 SYDVKM. This CDR3 is built from 15 residues. The CDR3 bases are TGTGCCAGCAGTTTTTCTAGCGGGGGGGGCAATGAGCAGTTCTTC. This translates into CASSFSSGGGNEQFF.

This clone was seen once. The rearrangement joins TRBV24-1 to TRBJ2-3, with TRBD2 identical over 10 bases. The J segment lost 0 bases and the V segment lost 4 bases, leaving 3 bases of the junction unmatched. Germline V gene lookup returns CDR1 KGHDR and CDR2 SFDVKD. This CDR3 has 16 amino acids. CDR3 amino acids: CATSERAGGSTDTQYF. The CDR3 nucleotides are TGTGCCACCAGTGAGCGAGCGGGGGGGAGCACAGATACGCAGTATTTT.

As for this clone: The same CDR3 arises from other DNA sequences in this sample as well. The chain joins TRBV15 to TRBJ1-5; D is undetermined. Germline-derived CDR1 and CDR2 are LNHNV and YYDKDF (reference sequence). CDR3 length equals 15 residues. V lost 0 bases to trimming and J lost 3 bases, with 9 bases between them. CDR3 sequence (DNA): TGTGCCACCAGCAGAGAAGAAGGGTCCAATCAGCCCCAGCATTTT. Its translation is CATSREEGSNQPQHF.

As to this clone: The sample holds other DNA sequences that translate to the same CDR3. The chain recombines TRBV4-3 with TRBJ1-2; a possible D gene is TRBD1 (5 bases). The V end lost 0 bases, the J end lost 5 bases, and 10 bases lay between the germline ends. The CDR3 has 14 amino acids. Germline CDR1 reads LGHNA; CDR2 reads YSLEER. CDR3 bases: TGCGCCAGCAGCCAAGATCAGGGCAAGTATGGCTACACCTTC. Translated: CASSQDQGKYGYTF.

The V and J genes are TRBV6-5 and TRBJ1-2; perhaps TRBD1 as D (5 bases). The CDR3 spans 13 residues. Deletions cut 8 bases from V and 1 base from J, with 11 bases between. The germline V gene encodes CDR1 MNHEY and CDR2 SVGAGI. CDR3 sequence reads: CASSGGGNYGYTF. In DNA form, the CDR3 reads TGTGCCAGCTCCGGCGGGGGTAACTATGGCTACACCTTC.

The rearrangement uses TRBV19 and TRBJ2-1; TRBD2 matches 16 bases. V was pared by 3 bases and J by 10 bases, with 9 bases of the junction left unmatched. The germline CDR1 and CDR2 sequences are LNHDA and SQIVND (reference sequence). The CDR3 has 17 residues. CDR3 sequence reads: CASSIAGTSGRAGEQFF. Written as DNA, the CDR3 is TGTGCCAGTAGTATTGCCGGGACTAGCGGGAGGGCCGGGGAGCAGTTCTTC.

The chain links TRBV3-1 (or the pseudogene TRBV3-2) to TRBJ1-1, with D uncertain. The CDR3 runs to 14 residues. The V end was cut by 2 bases, the J end by 4 bases, with 11 bases between. Per the germline V gene, CDR1 is LGHDT and CDR2 is YNNKEL (reference sequence). This CDR3 reads CASSQIRESTEAFF. The CDR3 coding sequence is TGTGCCAGCAGCCAAATAAGGGAAAGCACTGAAGCTTTCTTT.

The chain employs TRBV18 and TRBJ1-1, with no clear D. The CDR3 length is 17 residues. Looked up from germline, CDR1 is KGHSH and CDR2 is LQKENI. V was pared by 1 base and J by 0 bases, with 15 bases between. In DNA, the CDR3 is TGTGCCAGCTCACCACTCCGTTTGGGGTCCATGAACACTGAAGCTTTCTTT. This encodes CASSPLRLGSMNTEAFF.

V usage is TRBV4-3 and J usage is TRBJ1-1; 9 bases fit TRBD1. Germline loops: CDR1 LGHNA, CDR2 YSLEER. V lost 0 bases to trimming and J lost 10 bases; unmatched junction nucleotides: 6. This CDR3 is built from 14 residues. The CDR3 loop reads CASSQDGTGYGAFF. CDR3 DNA sequence: TGCGCCAGCAGCCAAGATGGGACAGGGTATGGAGCTTTCTTT.

The rearrangement links TRBV4-1 to TRBJ1-5, with D possibly TRBD1 on 6 matching bases. Trimming stripped 1 base from V and 3 bases from J, with 16 bases between. CDR1 is MGHRA, CDR2 YSYEKL, per germline. There are 17 residues in the CDR3. The CDR3 DNA sequence: TGCGCCAGCAGCCAAGGGGGGGGCAGGGAGGCCAATCAGCCCCAGCATTTT. Protein product: CASSQGGGREANQPQHF.